The 28 T cell receptor beta chains listed next were all sequenced from one sample in a study of OX40 agonist ivuxolimab in advanced cancers. Using immunoSEQ multiplex PCR, the repertoire was profiled, and TCRdb retains in-frame clones only, with some absent. The sample has tens of thousands of clones, around 92% seen once. Sequenced here: CD4+ or CD8+ T cells sorted from blood, sampled in a trial of the OX40 agonist ivuxolimab. Source of these receptors: an adult with an advanced solid tumor such as melanoma, head and neck, liver or kidney cancer.

This chain uses TRBV29-1 with TRBJ2-5; D remains unclear. The germline gives CDR1 SQVTM, CDR2 ANQGSEA. Trimming pared 4 bases from V and 5 bases from J, leaving 11 bases between. The CDR3 extends over 12 amino acids. CDR3 protein: CSVVKLSETQYF. CDR3 nucleotide sequence: TGCAGCGTTGTAAAGTTGTCGGAGACCCAGTACTTC.

J is TRBJ2-1 and V is TRBV11-2; the D gene is possibly TRBD1 (6 bases). The CDR3 totals 16 residues. V shed 6 bases and J shed 8 bases, with 23 bases lying between them. Germline V gene data show CDR1 as SGHAT and CDR2 as FQNNGV. The CDR3 DNA reads as TGTGCCAGCAGACCAGGGGATACTTTCAAGGACGATGAGCAGTTCTTC. Amino acid sequence: CASRPGDTFKDDEQFF.

On this clone itself: Other nucleotide sequences from this sample produce the same CDR3. This chain uses TRBV7-9 with TRBJ1-5, with D unclear. Trimming pared 1 base from V and 5 bases from J, leaving 15 bases between. CDR3 size: 16 residues. CDR1 SEHNR and CDR2 FQNEAQ come from the germline V gene (reference sequence). The CDR3 protein is CASSLGLGYFDQPQHF. DNA for the CDR3: TGTGCCAGCAGCTTAGGTCTAGGGTACTTCGATCAGCCCCAGCATTTT.

The chain combines TRBV11-2 with TRBJ2-2; 11 bases agree with TRBD2. CDR1 and CDR2 from the germline V gene are SGHAT and FQNNGV. The CDR3 has 16 amino acids. The J segment lost 4 bases and the V segment lost 5 bases, leaving 6 bases of the junction unmatched. The CDR3 sequence: CASSRSSGRATGELFF. The CDR3 bases are TGTGCCAGCAGCCGTAGTAGCGGGAGGGCCACCGGGGAGCTGTTTTTT.

The rearrangement joins TRBV19 to TRBJ2-3; 10 bases fit TRBD2. The length of the CDR3 is 15 residues. The germline V gene has CDR1 LNHDA and CDR2 SQIVND (reference sequence). V lost 5 bases and J lost 5; bases outside the gene matches: 7. The CDR3 here is CASSPVLAGRDTQYF. Here the CDR3 DNA reads TGTGCCAGTAGTCCCGTACTAGCGGGACGAGATACGCAGTATTTT.

The genes are TRBV28 and TRBJ2-7; 8 positions agree with TRBD2. The CDR3 is made up of 13 amino acids. V lost 7 bases and J lost 3; bases outside the gene matches: 5. Germline CDR1 and CDR2: MDHEN and SYDVKM. The DNA for the CDR3 is TGTGCCAGCATGTTGACTAGCGACTACGAGCAGTACTTC. Amino acid sequence: CASMLTSDYEQYF.

The J gene is TRBJ2-7, the V gene TRBV6-1, with 8 positions matching TRBD1. CDR3 length: 14 amino acids. V trimming: 6 bases; J trimming: 0 bases; junction bases outside the gene matches: 4. Germline V gene lookup returns CDR1 MNHNS and CDR2 SASEGT. The DNA for the CDR3 is TGTGCCAGCAGAAACAGGGGGAGCTCCTACGAGCAGTACTTC. Translated: CASRNRGSSYEQYF.

This clone was detected only a few times. The chain uses TRBV7-6 and TRBJ2-7; 7 bases are shared with TRBD2. This CDR3 is built from 13 residues. The germline gives CDR1 SGHVS, CDR2 FNYEAQ. Trimming took 3 bases from V and 6 from J; bases not matched to a gene: 5. The CDR3 spells CASSLASSGEQYF. Written as DNA, the CDR3 is TGTGCCAGCAGCTTGGCGTCTAGCGGCGAGCAGTACTTC.

The chain uses TRBV7-2 and TRBJ2-1; TRBD1 matches at 8 bases. Germline V gene data show CDR1 as SGHTA and CDR2 as FQGNSA. The V segment lost 5 bases and the J segment 5 bases; nucleotides outside the gene matches: 8. The CDR3 extends over 15 amino acids. The CDR3 DNA sequence: TGTGCCAGCAGCCTCCGCTGGGACAGGCACAATGAGCAGTTCTTC. It translates to CASSLRWDRHNEQFF.

The chain carries TRBV6-5 and TRBJ2-1, with 13 bases aligning to TRBD2. Germline V gene data show CDR1 as MNHEY and CDR2 as SVGAGI. This CDR3 is 14 amino acids long. The J segment lost 4 bases and the V segment lost 9 bases, leaving 3 bases of the junction unmatched. Here the CDR3 reads CASRTSGSYNEQFF. As DNA, the CDR3 is TGTGCCAGTCGGACTAGCGGGAGTTACAATGAGCAGTTCTTC.

The chain recombines TRBV2 with TRBJ1-2; 10 positions match TRBD1. The CDR3 has 15 amino acids. Trimming at V came to 2 bases and at J to 5 bases, leaving 5 bases not matched to a gene. The germline V gene has CDR1 SNHLY and CDR2 FYNNEI. Here the CDR3 DNA reads TGTGCCAGCAGTGAACGGGACAGGGGAGATTATGGCTACACCTTC. Its protein product is CASSERDRGDYGYTF.

The genes are TRBV6-6 and TRBJ2-1, with D possibly matching TRBD2 (5 bases). The CDR3 has 15 residues. In germline, CDR1 is MNHNY, CDR2 SVGAGI (reference sequence). V lost 1 base to trimming and J lost 5 bases, with 12 bases between them. CDR3 loop: CASSYLPAANNEQFF. Here the CDR3 DNA reads TGTGCCAGCAGTTACTTGCCAGCGGCAAACAATGAGCAGTTCTTC.

There are a few counts of this clone. The CDR3 protein is CASSPGQFNQPQHF. In DNA form, the CDR3 reads TGTGCCAGCAGTCCGGGACAGTTCAATCAGCCCCAGCATTTT. This rearrangement joins TRBV6-1 to TRBJ1-5; 7 positions match TRBD1. This CDR3 contains 14 residues. With 5 bases clipped from V and 3 bases from J, the junction kept 4 bases outside the gene matches. CDR1 and CDR2 (germline): MNHNS, SASEGT.

V is TRBV4-1 and J is TRBJ2-1, with TRBD2 as a possible D gene (5 bases). The CDR3 sequence is 17 residues long. Germline assignment: CDR1 MGHRA and CDR2 YSYEKL. Trimming pared 3 bases from V and 0 bases from J, leaving 15 bases between. The CDR3 sequence is CASSHFPTDYSYNEQFF. DNA for the CDR3: TGCGCCAGCAGCCACTTCCCTACAGACTACTCCTACAATGAGCAGTTCTTC.

CDR3 sequence (DNA): TGTGCCAGCAGCCCCGGGACACCTGTGGGCTACACCTTC. This gives the protein CASSPGTPVGYTF. The gene calls are TRBV5-6 and TRBJ1-2; possibly TRBD1 for D (6 bases). CDR1 is SGHDT and CDR2 is YYEEEE in the germline V gene. Trimming removed 4 bases at V and 8 bases at J, with 15 bases between. This CDR3 region has 13 residues.

This CDR3 reads CASSFLYRRSDTQYF. CDR3 DNA sequence: TGTGCCAGCAGTTTTCTCTACCGAAGGTCAGATACGCAGTATTTT. The rearrangement links TRBV28 to TRBJ2-3; D remains ambiguous. The germline V gene encodes CDR1 MDHEN and CDR2 SYDVKM. The length of the CDR3 is 15 residues. The V end was cut by 3 bases, the J end by 4 bases, with 14 bases between.

V and J are TRBV10-3 and TRBJ2-3; 10 bases map to TRBD2. Trimming took 4 bases from V and 4 from J; bases not matched to a gene: 2. Germline lookup yields CDR1 ENHRY and CDR2 SYGVKD. The CDR3 covers 14 residues. The CDR3 region is CAISVGLAADTQYF. DNA of the CDR3: TGTGCCATCAGTGTCGGACTAGCGGCAGATACGCAGTATTTT.

V gene TRBV13 combines with J gene TRBJ1-2, with TRBD1 as a possible D gene (6 bases). The germline gives CDR1 PRHDT, CDR2 FYEKMQ (reference sequence). V was cut by 3 bases and J by 1 base, with 12 bases left in between. This CDR3 has 15 residues. The CDR3 DNA follows: TGTGCCAGCAGCTTCGACAGGAGATATAACTATGGCTACACCTTC. It encodes CASSFDRRYNYGYTF.

V and J are TRBV4-1 and TRBJ2-5; D perhaps matches TRBD2 (6 bases). Per germline, CDR1 MGHRA and CDR2 YSYEKL. The CDR3 runs to 16 residues. V lost 5 bases to trimming and J lost 5 bases, with 21 bases between them. The chain's CDR3 is CASSSGVRQGMETQYF. The CDR3 DNA reads TGCGCCAGCAGCTCGGGGGTTAGGCAGGGTATGGAGACCCAGTACTTC.

The rearrangement uses TRBV28 and TRBJ2-7; TRBD1 matches 8 bases. The J segment lost 2 bases and the V segment lost 6 bases, leaving 3 bases of the junction unmatched. The CDR3 covers 13 residues. Germline V CDR1 and CDR2: MDHEN, SYDVKM. The CDR3 bases are TGTGCCAGCAGCCGACAGGGGCCCTACGAGCAGTACTTC. Translation: CASSRQGPYEQYF.

The chain employs TRBV2 and TRBJ2-3; unclear D gene. Germline assignment: CDR1 SNHLY and CDR2 FYNNEI. There are 16 residues in the CDR3. V was pared by 6 bases and J by 3 bases, with 19 bases between. CDR3 in amino acids: CASRARWSLGTDTQYF. The CDR3 nucleotides read TGTGCCAGCAGGGCCAGATGGTCCCTTGGGACAGATACGCAGTATTTT.

The CDR3 spells CASSTPGQSRQKQFF. DNA for the CDR3: TGTGCCAGTAGTACCCCGGGACAGTCCCGCCAGAAGCAGTTCTTC. J is TRBJ2-1 and V is TRBV19; 7 nucleotides match TRBD1. Germline values: CDR1 LNHDA, CDR2 SQIVND (reference sequence). The CDR3 has 15 residues. Trimming at V came to 4 bases and at J to 11 bases, leaving 14 bases not matched to a gene.

This chain uses TRBV10-3 with TRBJ2-3; D gene uncertain. Germline V gives CDR1 ENHRY, CDR2 SYGVKD. This CDR3 has 16 amino acids. V was clipped by 3 bases and J by 6 bases, with 19 bases between them. The CDR3: CAISDGSWALMDTQYF. As DNA, the CDR3 is TGTGCCATCAGTGACGGAAGTTGGGCCCTGATGGATACGCAGTATTTT.

The gene calls are TRBV5-6 and TRBJ1-2; D is perhaps TRBD1 (5 bases). Germline V gene data show CDR1 as SGHDT and CDR2 as YYEEEE. V gave up 4 bases and J gave up 5 bases, with 18 bases separating them. The CDR3 has 15 amino acids. CDR3: CASSPQGNLLYGYTF. CDR3 nucleotide sequence: TGTGCCAGCAGCCCTCAGGGAAATCTCTTGTATGGCTACACCTTC.

V usage is TRBV18 and J usage is TRBJ2-2; 11 bases are shared with TRBD2. V lost 3 bases and J lost 6; bases outside the gene matches: 0. The CDR3 runs 14 residues. Germline V gene data show CDR1 as KGHSH and CDR2 as LQKENI. CDR3 sequence: CASSPGLAAGELFF. The CDR3 region has the DNA TGTGCCAGCTCACCGGGACTAGCGGCCGGGGAGCTGTTTTTT.

This rearrangement joins TRBV5-4 to TRBJ2-3; D is tentatively TRBD1 or TRBD2 (6 bases each). V gave up 0 bases and J gave up 4 bases, with 24 bases separating them. Germline V gene lookup returns CDR1 SGHNT and CDR2 YYREEE (reference sequence). The CDR3 runs to 19 residues. CDR3 protein: CASSLGYRRSGGRADTQYF. The CDR3 DNA follows: TGTGCCAGCAGCTTGGGGTATCGCAGGAGTGGGGGGCGGGCAGATACGCAGTATTTT.

This clone has a single count. This chain joins TRBV6-1 and TRBJ2-4; the D gene is possibly TRBD2 (7 bases). The length of the CDR3 is 14 residues. Trimming removed 6 bases at V and 8 bases at J, with 17 bases between. Germline lookup yields CDR1 MNHNS and CDR2 SASEGT. The DNA for the CDR3 is TGTGCCAGCAGCCATTTGGGAGGGGGGGACATTCAGTACTTC. Its translation is CASSHLGGGDIQYF.

This sequence joins TRBV18 and TRBJ2-7, with TRBD1 identical over 9 bases. V shed 6 bases, J shed 3 bases, and the junction held 6 bases outside the gene matches. The CDR3 has 14 residues. Germline CDR1 is KGHSH and CDR2 is LQKENI. The CDR3: CASSSGTGNYEQYF. Written as DNA, the CDR3 is TGTGCCAGCTCGAGTGGGACAGGGAACTACGAGCAGTACTTC.